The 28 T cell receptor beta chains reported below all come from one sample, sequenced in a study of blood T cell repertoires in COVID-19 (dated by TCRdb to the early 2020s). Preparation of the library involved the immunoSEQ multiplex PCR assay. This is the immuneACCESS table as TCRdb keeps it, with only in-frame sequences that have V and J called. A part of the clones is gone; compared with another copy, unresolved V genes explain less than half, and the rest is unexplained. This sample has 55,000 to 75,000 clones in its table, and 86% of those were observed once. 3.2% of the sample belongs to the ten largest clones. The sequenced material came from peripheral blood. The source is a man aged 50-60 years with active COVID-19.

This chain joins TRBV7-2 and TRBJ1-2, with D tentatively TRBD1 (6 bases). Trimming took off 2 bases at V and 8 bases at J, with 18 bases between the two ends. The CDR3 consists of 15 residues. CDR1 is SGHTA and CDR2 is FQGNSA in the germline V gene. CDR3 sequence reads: CASSLNLDSLRGYTF. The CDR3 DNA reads TGTGCCAGCAGCTTAAACCTGGACAGCCTTAGAGGCTACACCTTC.

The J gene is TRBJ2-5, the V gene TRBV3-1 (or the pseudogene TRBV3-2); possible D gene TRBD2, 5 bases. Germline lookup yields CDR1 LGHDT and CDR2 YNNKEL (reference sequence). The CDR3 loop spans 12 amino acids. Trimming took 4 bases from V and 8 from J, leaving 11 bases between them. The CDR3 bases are TGTGCCAGCAGCCGGTTCAGCGGTACCCAGTACTTC. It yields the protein CASSRFSGTQYF.

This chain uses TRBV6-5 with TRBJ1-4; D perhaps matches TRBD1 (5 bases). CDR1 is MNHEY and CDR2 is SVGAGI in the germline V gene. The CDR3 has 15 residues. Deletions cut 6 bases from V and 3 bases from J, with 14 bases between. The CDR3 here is CASSNIGGANEKLFF. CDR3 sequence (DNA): TGTGCCAGCAGCAACATCGGGGGAGCTAATGAAAAACTGTTTTTT.

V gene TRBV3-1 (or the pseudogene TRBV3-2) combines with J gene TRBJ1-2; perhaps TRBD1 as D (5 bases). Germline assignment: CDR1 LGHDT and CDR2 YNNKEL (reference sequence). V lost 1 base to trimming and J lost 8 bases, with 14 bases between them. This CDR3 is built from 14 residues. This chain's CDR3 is CASSQGYTGEGYTF. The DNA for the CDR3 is TGTGCCAGCAGCCAAGGATATACGGGGGAAGGCTACACCTTC.

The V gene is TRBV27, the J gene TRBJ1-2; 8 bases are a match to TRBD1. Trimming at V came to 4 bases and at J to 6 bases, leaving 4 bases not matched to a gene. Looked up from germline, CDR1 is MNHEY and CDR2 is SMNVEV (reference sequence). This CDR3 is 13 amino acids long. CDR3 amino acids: CASSWSTGDGYTF. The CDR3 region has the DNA TGTGCCAGCAGTTGGTCGACAGGGGATGGCTACACCTTC.

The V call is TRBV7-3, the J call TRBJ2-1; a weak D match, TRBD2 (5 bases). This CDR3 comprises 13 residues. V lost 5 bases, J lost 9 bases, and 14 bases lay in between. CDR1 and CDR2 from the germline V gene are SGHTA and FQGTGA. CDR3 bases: TGTGCCAGCAGCCCCCCAGGACGGGGTGAGCAGTTCTTC. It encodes CASSPPGRGEQFF.

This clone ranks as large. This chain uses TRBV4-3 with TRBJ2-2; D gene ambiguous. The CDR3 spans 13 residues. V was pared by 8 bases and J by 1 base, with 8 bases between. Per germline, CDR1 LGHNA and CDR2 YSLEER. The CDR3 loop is CASQKMNTGELFF. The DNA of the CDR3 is TGCGCCAGCCAGAAAATGAACACCGGGGAGCTGTTTTTT.

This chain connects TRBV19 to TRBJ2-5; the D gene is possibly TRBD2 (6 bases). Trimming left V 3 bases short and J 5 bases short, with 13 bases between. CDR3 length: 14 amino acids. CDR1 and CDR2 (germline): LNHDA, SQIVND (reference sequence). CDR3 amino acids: CASSIGAAGETQYF. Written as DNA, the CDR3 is TGTGCCAGTAGTATCGGGGCTGCGGGGGAGACCCAGTACTTC.

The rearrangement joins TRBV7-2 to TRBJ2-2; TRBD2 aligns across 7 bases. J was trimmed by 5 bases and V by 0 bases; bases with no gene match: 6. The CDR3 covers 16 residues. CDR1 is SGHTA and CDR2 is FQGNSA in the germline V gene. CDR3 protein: CASSLAPGTKTGELFF. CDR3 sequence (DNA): TGTGCCAGCAGCTTAGCCCCCGGGACTAAAACCGGGGAGCTGTTTTTT.

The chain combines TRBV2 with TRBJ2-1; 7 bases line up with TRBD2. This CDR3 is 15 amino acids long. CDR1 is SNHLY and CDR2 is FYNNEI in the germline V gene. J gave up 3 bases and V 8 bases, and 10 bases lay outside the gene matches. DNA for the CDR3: TGTGCCAGCTCCGACCGGGCTAGCGGCTACAATGAGCAGTTCTTC. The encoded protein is CASSDRASGYNEQFF.

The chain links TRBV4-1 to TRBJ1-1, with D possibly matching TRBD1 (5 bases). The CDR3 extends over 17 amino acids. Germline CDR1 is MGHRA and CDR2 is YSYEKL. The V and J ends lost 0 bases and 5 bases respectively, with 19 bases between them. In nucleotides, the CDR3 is TGCGCCAGCAGCCAAGAACCCCCAGCGGGGGTTAAGACTGAAGCTTTCTTT. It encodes CASSQEPPAGVKTEAFF.

This CDR3 is CASSLVGQGVTEAFF. The CDR3 DNA reads TGTGCCAGCAGCTTAGTAGGACAGGGGGTCACTGAAGCTTTCTTT. The chain links TRBV7-8 to TRBJ1-1, with 10 positions matching TRBD1. CDR3 length equals 15 residues. Germline-derived CDR1 and CDR2 are SGHVS and FQNEAQ. Trimming removed 1 base from V and 4 bases from J; junction bases left unmatched: 3.

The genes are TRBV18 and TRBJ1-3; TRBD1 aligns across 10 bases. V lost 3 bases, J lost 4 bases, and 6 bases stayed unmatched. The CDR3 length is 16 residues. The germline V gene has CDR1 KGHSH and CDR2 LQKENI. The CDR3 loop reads CASSPLDRGPGNTIYF. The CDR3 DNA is TGTGCCAGCTCACCCCTAGACAGGGGGCCAGGAAACACCATATATTTT.

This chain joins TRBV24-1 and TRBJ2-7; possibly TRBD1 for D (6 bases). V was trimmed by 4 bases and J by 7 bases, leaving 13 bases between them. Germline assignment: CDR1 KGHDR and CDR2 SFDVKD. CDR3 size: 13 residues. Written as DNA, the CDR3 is TGTGCCACCAGTGACGCAGGGGAAAATGAGCAGTACTTC. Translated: CATSDAGENEQYF.

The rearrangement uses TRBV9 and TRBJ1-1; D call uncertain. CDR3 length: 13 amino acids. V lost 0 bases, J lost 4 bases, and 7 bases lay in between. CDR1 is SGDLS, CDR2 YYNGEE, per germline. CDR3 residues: CASSVGGRTEAFF. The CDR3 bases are TGTGCCAGCAGCGTAGGTGGGCGCACTGAAGCTTTCTTT.

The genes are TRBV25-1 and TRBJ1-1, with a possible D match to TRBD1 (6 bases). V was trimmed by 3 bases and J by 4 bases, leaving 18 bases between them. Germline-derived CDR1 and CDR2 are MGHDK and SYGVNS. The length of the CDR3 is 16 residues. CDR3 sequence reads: CASSEVGGAEITEAFF. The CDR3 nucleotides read TGTGCCAGCAGTGAGGTAGGGGGGGCTGAGATCACTGAAGCTTTCTTT.

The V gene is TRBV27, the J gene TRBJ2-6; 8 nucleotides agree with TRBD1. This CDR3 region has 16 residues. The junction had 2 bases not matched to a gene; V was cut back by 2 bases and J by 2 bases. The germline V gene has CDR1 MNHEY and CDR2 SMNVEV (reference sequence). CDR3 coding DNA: TGTGCCAGCAGTTTAATGACAGGGGCTGGGGCCAACGTCCTGACTTTC. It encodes CASSLMTGAGANVLTF.

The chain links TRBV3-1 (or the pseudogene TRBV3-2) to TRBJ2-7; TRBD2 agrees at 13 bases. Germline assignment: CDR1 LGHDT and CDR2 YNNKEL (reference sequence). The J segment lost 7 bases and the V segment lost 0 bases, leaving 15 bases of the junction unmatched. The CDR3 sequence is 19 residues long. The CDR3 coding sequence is TGTGCCAGCAGCCAAGATCGACCCATACTAGCGGGGGGGCCTGCGGAGCAGTACTTC. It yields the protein CASSQDRPILAGGPAEQYF.

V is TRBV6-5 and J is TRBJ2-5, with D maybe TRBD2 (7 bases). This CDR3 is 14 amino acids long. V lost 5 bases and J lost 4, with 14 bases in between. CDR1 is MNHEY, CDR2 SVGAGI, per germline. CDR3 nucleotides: TGTGCCAGCAGTCTCGGGGGGCGTGCAGAGACCCAGTACTTC. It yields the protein CASSLGGRAETQYF.

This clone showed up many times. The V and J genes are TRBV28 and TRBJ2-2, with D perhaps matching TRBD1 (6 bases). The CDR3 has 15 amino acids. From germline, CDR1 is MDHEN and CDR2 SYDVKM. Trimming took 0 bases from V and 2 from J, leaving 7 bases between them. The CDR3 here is CASSLWGQNTGELFF. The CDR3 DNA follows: TGTGCCAGCAGTTTATGGGGACAAAACACCGGGGAGCTGTTTTTT.

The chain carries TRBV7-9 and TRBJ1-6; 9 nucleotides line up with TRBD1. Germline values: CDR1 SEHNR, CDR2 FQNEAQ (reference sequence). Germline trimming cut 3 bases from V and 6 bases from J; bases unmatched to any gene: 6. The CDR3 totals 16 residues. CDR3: CASSLDRDRVNSPLHF. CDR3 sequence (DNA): TGTGCCAGCAGCTTGGACCGGGACAGGGTTAATTCACCCCTCCACTTT.

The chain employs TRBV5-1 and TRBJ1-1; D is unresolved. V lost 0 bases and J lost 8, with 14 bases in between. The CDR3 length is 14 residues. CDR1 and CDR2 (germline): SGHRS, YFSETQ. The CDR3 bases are TGCGCCAGCAGCTTGGCTCCTTCGGAGGCGGAAGCTTTCTTT. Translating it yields CASSLAPSEAEAFF.

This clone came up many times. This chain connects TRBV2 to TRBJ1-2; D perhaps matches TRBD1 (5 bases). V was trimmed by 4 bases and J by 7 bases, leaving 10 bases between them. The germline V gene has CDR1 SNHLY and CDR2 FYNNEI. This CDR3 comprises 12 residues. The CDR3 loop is CASSGQQFGYTF. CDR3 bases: TGTGCCAGCAGTGGACAGCAGTTTGGCTACACCTTC.

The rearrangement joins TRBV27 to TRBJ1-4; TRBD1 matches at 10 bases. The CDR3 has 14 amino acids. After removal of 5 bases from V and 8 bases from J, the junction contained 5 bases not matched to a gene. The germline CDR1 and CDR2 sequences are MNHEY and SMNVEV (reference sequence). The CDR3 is CASSIGTGAEKLFF. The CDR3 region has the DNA TGTGCCAGCAGTATCGGGACAGGGGCCGAAAAACTGTTTTTT.

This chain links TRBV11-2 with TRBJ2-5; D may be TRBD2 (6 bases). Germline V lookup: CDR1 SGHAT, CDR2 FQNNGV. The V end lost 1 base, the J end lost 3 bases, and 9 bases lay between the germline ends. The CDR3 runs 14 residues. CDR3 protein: CASSLGWGEETQYF. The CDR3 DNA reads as TGTGCCAGCAGCTTAGGATGGGGGGAAGAGACCCAGTACTTC.

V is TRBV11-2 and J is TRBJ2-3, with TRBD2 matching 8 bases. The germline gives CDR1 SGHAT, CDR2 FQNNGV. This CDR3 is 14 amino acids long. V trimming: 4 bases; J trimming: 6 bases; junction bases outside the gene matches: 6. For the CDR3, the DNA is TGTGCCAGCAGCTACTCTAGCGGGCCGGATACGCAGTATTTT. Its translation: CASSYSSGPDTQYF.

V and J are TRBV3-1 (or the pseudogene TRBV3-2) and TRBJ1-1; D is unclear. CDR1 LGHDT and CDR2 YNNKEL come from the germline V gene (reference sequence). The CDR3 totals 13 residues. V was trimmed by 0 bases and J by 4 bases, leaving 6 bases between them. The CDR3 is CASSQDGGTEAFF. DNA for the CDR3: TGTGCCAGCAGCCAAGATGGAGGCACTGAAGCTTTCTTT.

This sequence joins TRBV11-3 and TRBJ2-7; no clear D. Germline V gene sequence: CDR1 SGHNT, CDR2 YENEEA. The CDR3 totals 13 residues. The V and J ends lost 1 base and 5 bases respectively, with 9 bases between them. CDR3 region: CASSLGVTDEQYF. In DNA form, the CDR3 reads TGTGCCAGCAGCTTAGGGGTAACAGACGAGCAGTACTTC.